This record concerns one TCR beta chain sequence. These data originate in a study of regulatory T cells in long-lasting Graves disease. Assembly of TCR beta libraries relied on iRepertoire HTBI primers together with Arm-PCR of CDR3 regions. Using its own MiXCR run on the multiplex PCR reads, TCRdb lists one record per CDR3 protein. The sample lists a few hundred thousand distinct CDR3 sequences, about 13% seen once, with about 9.1% in the top ten. The time point here: newly diagnosed GD, antithyroid drugs for less than 3 months. Making the TCR library involved RNA that had been extracted from PBMCs. Germline V gene sequence: CDR1 SGHRS, CDR2 YFSETQ. V trimming: 3 bases; J trimming: 4 bases; junction bases outside the gene matches: 8. The CDR3 spans 15 residues. This sample also appeared in a second study, on T cells in Graves' hyperthyroidism and ophthalmopathy. That paper adds: Primed by the HTBI set, a first-round RT-PCR was run on the TCR CDR3.

This TCR was sampled from a man aged 25-40 years with Graves disease. The gene calls are TRBV5-1 and TRBJ1-2; TRBD1 matches at 8 bases. The sequencing used peripheral blood mononuclear cells (PBMCs), collected at new diagnosis, from a patient treated with antithyroid drugs. The CDR3 nucleotides read TGCGCCAGCAGCTCATTTGGACAGGGTGGCTATGGCTACACCTTC. Protein: CASSSFGQGGYGYTF.